The clone carrying this T cell receptor beta chain was seen a handful of times. This entry belongs to a study of blood T cells in healthy people across ages. Germline-derived CDR1 and CDR2 are DFQATT and SNEGSKA (reference sequence). CDR3 length: 15 amino acids. J lost 2 bases, V lost 1 base, and 7 bases had no gene match. The second PCR ran about 6 to 12 cycles with a sample-barcoded 5' primer and J-beta primers. TCRdb fed the 5' RACE reads into MiXCR, producing one record per CDR3 protein. The sample lists approximately 580,000 distinct CDR3 sequences, 24% occurring once. These same records also appear under a second study, on T cells of mothers and their children.

This clonotype was obtained from a boy younger than 18 in good health. This chain joins TRBV20-1 and TRBJ2-7; 8 bases are shared with TRBD2. The sample comprised blood. CDR3 residues: CSARGPGLAPYEQYF. DNA for the CDR3: TGCAGTGCTAGAGGCCCCGGACTAGCCCCCTACGAGCAGTACTTC.